What follows are 31 T cell receptor beta chains derived from one specimen sequenced in a study of shared clonotypes between healthy human individuals. Profiled with immunoSEQ multiplex PCR; TCRdb holds only in-frame clones, not every one. The data hold hundreds of thousands of clones, with roughly 83% observed a single time. Sequencing was done on a sample of PBMCs. The receptors were gathered from a woman aged 40 to 50 in good health. Some clones in this sample may be carry-over from other donors' samples.

This rearrangement joins TRBV15 to TRBJ1-5, with D possibly being TRBD1 (6 bases). The V gene lost 0 bases and the J gene lost 6 bases, with 12 bases spanning the gap. The CDR3 runs 15 residues. In germline, CDR1 is LNHNV, CDR2 YYDKDF (reference sequence). The CDR3 coding sequence is TGTGCCACCAGCAGAGATTTCCCAGGGGCTCAGCCCCAGCATTTT. Protein product: CATSRDFPGAQPQHF.

A few counts support this clone. The genes are TRBV27 and TRBJ1-4; possible D gene TRBD1, 5 bases. Germline CDR1 is MNHEY and CDR2 is SMNVEV (reference sequence). This CDR3 contains 13 residues. V was clipped by 5 bases and J by 5 bases, with 9 bases between them. CDR3: CASSRDLNEKLFF. The CDR3 DNA sequence: TGTGCCAGCAGTAGGGACTTAAATGAAAAACTGTTTTTT.

This chain links TRBV18 with TRBJ1-5; unclear D gene. The CDR3 loop spans 13 amino acids. Trimming stripped 5 bases from V and 5 bases from J, with 10 bases between. Germline CDR1 and CDR2: KGHSH and LQKENI. CDR3: CASSSGLDQPQHF. CDR3 sequence (DNA): TGTGCCAGCTCATCCGGGCTGGATCAGCCCCAGCATTTT.

V usage is TRBV2 and J usage is TRBJ2-4, with a weak D call TRBD1 (6 bases). This CDR3 has 12 residues. The V and J ends lost 7 bases and 6 bases respectively, with 10 bases between them. Germline-derived CDR1 and CDR2 are SNHLY and FYNNEI. CDR3 loop: CASKGDGNIQYF. The CDR3 DNA follows: TGTGCCAGCAAGGGGGATGGAAACATTCAGTACTTC.

This clone was seen a few times. V is TRBV4-1 and J is TRBJ1-1, with a possible D match to TRBD1 (6 bases). The CDR3 has 17 residues. CDR1 and CDR2 (germline): MGHRA, YSYEKL. Trimming left V 2 bases short and J 1 base short, with 17 bases between. CDR3 in amino acids: CASSQPLADRTNTEAFF. The CDR3 DNA reads as TGCGCCAGCAGCCAACCCCTCGCTGACAGGACGAACACTGAAGCTTTCTTT.

The chain couples TRBV5-5 to TRBJ2-1; D is undetermined. CDR3 length: 14 residues. Trimming removed 4 bases at V and 5 bases at J, with 13 bases between. The germline V gene has CDR1 SGHKS and CDR2 YYEKEE (reference sequence). The DNA of the CDR3 is TGTGCCAGCAGCCCGAGGATCGTCAACAATGAGCAGTTCTTC. Translating it yields CASSPRIVNNEQFF.

The chain joins TRBV7-7 to TRBJ2-5; no firm D call. This CDR3 spans 14 amino acids. Trimming took off 5 bases at V and 5 bases at J, with 15 bases between the two ends. CDR1 is SSHAT and CDR2 is FNYEAQ in the germline V gene (reference sequence). The CDR3 bases are TGTGCCAGCAGCCCCTCGTGGAGTCAGGAGACCCAGTACTTC. Translating gives CASSPSWSQETQYF.

A few counts support this clone. V usage is TRBV27 and J usage is TRBJ2-7, with D uncertain. The V end was cut by 6 bases, the J end by 4 bases, with 16 bases between. CDR1 and CDR2 from the germline V gene are MNHEY and SMNVEV (reference sequence). The CDR3 length is 14 residues. The CDR3 is CASSPSTENYEQYF. The CDR3 nucleotides read TGTGCCAGCAGCCCTTCGACCGAAAATTACGAGCAGTACTTC.

The rearrangement joins TRBV5-4 to TRBJ2-7, with D perhaps matching TRBD2 (6 bases). V was cut by 6 bases and J by 6 bases, with 16 bases left in between. Germline V gene data show CDR1 as SGHNT and CDR2 as YYREEE (reference sequence). This CDR3 has 13 residues. The CDR3 DNA sequence: TGTGCCAGCATGATGACTAGTAAAAGCGAGCAGTACTTC. Its protein product is CASMMTSKSEQYF.

On this clone: The same CDR3 can be traced to other DNA sequences in this sample. The chain combines TRBV2 with TRBJ1-2; D is ambiguous. This CDR3 contains 12 residues. Germline lookup yields CDR1 SNHLY and CDR2 FYNNEI. V was cut by 3 bases and J by 4 bases, with 6 bases left in between. The CDR3 here is CASSELGYGYTF. CDR3 nucleotides: TGTGCCAGCAGTGAGTTGGGCTATGGCTACACCTTC.

The chain carries TRBV7-2 and TRBJ2-2; D unresolved. The V gene lost 2 bases and the J gene lost 5 bases, with 9 bases spanning the gap. The length of the CDR3 is 14 residues. Germline CDR1 is SGHTA and CDR2 is FQGNSA. The CDR3, as DNA: TGTGCCAGCAGCTTAAGGGCGGTGACCGGGGAGCTGTTTTTT. Its translation: CASSLRAVTGELFF.

This chain links TRBV9 with TRBJ1-5, with TRBD1 matching over 10 bases. Trimming took 4 bases from V and 7 from J; bases not matched to a gene: 8. Germline V lookup: CDR1 SGDLS, CDR2 YYNGEE. CDR3 length: 15 amino acids. The DNA for the CDR3 is TGTGCCAGCAGCTCGGAACCGGGACAGGGGCAGCCCCAGCATTTT. Encoded protein: CASSSEPGQGQPQHF. Supplemented by reference TRBV9 and TRBJ1-5, the full variable domain reads DSGVTQTPKHLITATGQRVTLRCSPRSGDLSVYWYQQSLDQGLQFLIQYYNGEERAKGNILERFSAQQFPDLHSELNLSSLELGDSALYFCASSSEPGQGQPQHFGDGTRLSIL.

The chain joins TRBV18 to TRBJ1-4, with D maybe TRBD1 (5 bases). The CDR3 runs 14 residues. The V gene lost 2 bases and the J gene lost 6 bases, with 10 bases spanning the gap. Germline V gene sequence: CDR1 KGHSH, CDR2 LQKENI. CDR3 region: CASSPKDNDEKLFF. Here the CDR3 DNA reads TGTGCCAGCTCACCAAAGGACAACGATGAAAAACTGTTTTTT.

This chain links TRBV29-1 with TRBJ2-7; 7 bases map to TRBD1. The CDR3 sequence is 12 residues long. Trimming removed 4 bases from V and 2 bases from J; junction bases left unmatched: 2. The germline V gene encodes CDR1 SQVTM and CDR2 ANQGSEA. The CDR3 here is CSVAGQPYEQYF. The DNA of the CDR3 is TGCAGCGTTGCGGGACAGCCCTACGAGCAGTACTTC.

The genes are TRBV5-4 and TRBJ2-5; D might be TRBD1 or TRBD2, each matching 5 bases. V was clipped by 0 bases and J by 12 bases, with 15 bases between them. CDR1 and CDR2 (germline): SGHNT, YYREEE (reference sequence). CDR3 length equals 13 residues. As DNA, the CDR3 is TGTGCCAGCAGCTTGGTGGGGACCCCCGGGGAGTACTTC. It translates to CASSLVGTPGEYF.

This clone was detected ten times or more. The chain uses TRBV15 and TRBJ1-4, with a possible D match to TRBD1 (6 bases). Trimming cost V 2 bases and J 4 bases, with 11 bases left between them. Germline V CDR1 and CDR2: LNHNV, YYDKDF (reference sequence). This CDR3 has 15 amino acids. CDR3 region: CATSRLQGLNEKLFF. The CDR3 DNA follows: TGTGCCACCAGCAGACTACAGGGCCTTAATGAAAAACTGTTTTTT.

The V call is TRBV7-2, the J call TRBJ1-4; the D is unclear. Germline V gives CDR1 SGHTA, CDR2 FQGNSA. With 5 bases removed from V and 2 bases from J, the gap between germline ends came to 12 bases. The CDR3 is 15 residues long. The CDR3 region is CASSPKGGTNEKLFF. The DNA of the CDR3 is TGTGCCAGCAGCCCAAAGGGAGGGACTAATGAAAAACTGTTTTTT.

This chain joins TRBV9 and TRBJ2-3; TRBD2 agrees at 7 bases. This CDR3 has 16 residues. After removal of 4 bases from V and 1 base from J, the junction contained 9 bases not matched to a gene. The germline V gene has CDR1 SGDLS and CDR2 YYNGEE. CDR3 DNA: TGTGCCAGCAGCTTACGACTAGCTGTGGGCACAGATACGCAGTATTTT. Translated, it gives CASSLRLAVGTDTQYF.

The CDR3: CASSLRAGGDSNQPQHF. The CDR3 DNA reads TGTGCCAGCAGTTTAAGGGCAGGGGGGGATAGCAATCAGCCCCAGCATTTT. The V gene is TRBV28, the J gene TRBJ1-5; 7 nucleotides match TRBD1. With 2 bases clipped from V and 0 bases from J, the junction kept 7 bases outside the gene matches. CDR1 is MDHEN and CDR2 is SYDVKM in the germline V gene. The CDR3 extends over 17 amino acids.

In DNA, the CDR3 is TGTGCCACCAGCAAACGACAGGGGTATTATCAGCCCCAGCATTTT. It yields the protein CATSKRQGYYQPQHF. The chain has TRBV15 and TRBJ1-5, with TRBD1 matching 8 bases. After removal of 4 bases from V and 5 bases from J, the junction contained 7 bases not matched to a gene. From germline, CDR1 is LNHNV and CDR2 YYDKDF (reference sequence). The CDR3 spans 15 residues.

The rearrangement uses TRBV18 and TRBJ2-7, with 7 bases that match TRBD2. CDR1 and CDR2 from the germline V gene are KGHSH and LQKENI. J lost 3 bases, V lost 9 bases, and 11 bases had no gene match. The CDR3 has 14 residues. The DNA of the CDR3 is TGTGCCAGTTCATTGCCCGGGAGGTTCTACGAGCAGTACTTC. This sequence encodes CASSLPGRFYEQYF.

This chain uses TRBV29-1 with TRBJ2-3; D is possibly TRBD1 or TRBD2 (6 bases each). The CDR3 runs 14 residues. CDR1 and CDR2 from the germline V gene are SQVTM and ANQGSEA. The V end lost 7 bases, the J end lost 4 bases, and 18 bases lay between the germline ends. The CDR3 region is CSAGASVLADTQYF. CDR3 in DNA: TGCAGCGCGGGGGCTAGCGTTTTGGCAGATACGCAGTATTTT.

The chain uses TRBV4-3 and TRBJ2-1, with 9 positions matching TRBD2. The CDR3 runs to 16 residues. Germline loops: CDR1 LGHNA, CDR2 YSLEER. Trimming removed 1 base from V and 4 bases from J; junction bases left unmatched: 5. The CDR3 bases are TGCGCCAGCAGCCAAGCCCCTAGCGGGGAATACAATGAGCAGTTCTTC. It specifies CASSQAPSGEYNEQFF.

The chain uses TRBV6-1 and TRBJ2-5; the match to TRBD2 covers 11 bases. The J call may be incorrect, as the DNA end agrees better with TRBJ2-7. CDR3 length equals 15 residues. The germline gives CDR1 MNHNS, CDR2 SASEGT. The CDR3 is CASSGELAGVREQYF. CDR3 DNA: TGTGCCAGCAGTGGTGAACTAGCGGGAGTTCGCGAGCAGTACTTC.

The J gene is TRBJ2-5, the V gene TRBV5-4; no firm D call. The DNA end is more similar to TRBJ2-7, so the J call may be wrong. Germline V gives CDR1 SGHNT, CDR2 YYREEE (reference sequence). The CDR3 length is 12 residues. CDR3 sequence reads: CASSLNSYEQYF. CDR3 sequence (DNA): TGTGCCAGCAGCTTGAATTCCTACGAGCAGTACTTC.

The V call is TRBV18, the J call TRBJ2-7; either TRBD1 or TRBD2 may fit D (5 bases each). In germline, CDR1 is KGHSH, CDR2 LQKENI. The V end lost 3 bases, the J end lost 2 bases, and 8 bases lay between the germline ends. There are 13 residues in the CDR3. CDR3: CASSPGTTYEQYF. For the CDR3, the DNA is TGTGCCAGCTCACCGGGGACGACCTACGAGCAGTACTTC.

This clone was detected a few times. The rearrangement links TRBV7-2 to TRBJ2-3, with D tentatively TRBD2 (5 bases). Germline CDR1 and CDR2: SGHTA and FQGNSA. V was clipped by 4 bases and J by 2 bases, with 10 bases between them. There are 14 residues in the CDR3. Written as DNA, the CDR3 is TGTGCCAGCAGCTCTAGCATAGTCACAGATACGCAGTATTTT. Its protein is CASSSSIVTDTQYF.

This clone was counted only a few times. The chain is built from TRBV5-6 and TRBJ1-2; a weak D match, TRBD1 (5 bases). Trimming took off 0 bases at V and 4 bases at J, with 10 bases between the two ends. Germline CDR1 SGHDT, CDR2 YYEEEE. The CDR3 contains 14 residues. CDR3 in amino acids: CASSLEGLSYGYTF. CDR3 DNA: TGTGCCAGCAGCTTGGAGGGACTGTCCTATGGCTACACCTTC.

The chain is built from TRBV5-4 and TRBJ2-1, with D possibly called TRBD1 or TRBD2 (6 bases each). This CDR3 has 13 residues. The germline V gene encodes CDR1 SGHNT and CDR2 YYREEE (reference sequence). The germline V and J ends were trimmed by 4 bases and 7 bases, with 12 bases remaining between them. In DNA, the CDR3 is TGTGCCAGCAGCCACGGGGGCTGGAATGAGCAGTTCTTC. Protein product: CASSHGGWNEQFF. The full variable domain, its missing parts supplied by reference TRBV5-4 and TRBJ2-1, is ETGVTQSPTHLIKTRGQQVTLRCSSQSGHNTVSWYQQALGQGPQFIFQYYREEENGRGNFPPRFSGLQFPNYSSELNVNALELDDSALYLCASSHGGWNEQFFGPGTRLTVL.

J is TRBJ2-7 and V is TRBV18; TRBD2 might be the D (5 bases). This CDR3 spans 15 amino acids. Trimming pared 2 bases from V and 4 bases from J, leaving 15 bases between. CDR1 and CDR2 from the germline V gene are KGHSH and LQKENI. The CDR3 protein is CASSPRGNSQYEQYF. The CDR3 DNA reads TGTGCCAGCTCACCAAGAGGGAATAGTCAATACGAGCAGTACTTC. Full variable domain (outside the CDR3, taken from reference TRBV18 and TRBJ2-7): NAGVMQNPRHLVRRRGQEARLRCSPMKGHSHVYWYRQLPEEGLKFMVYLQKENIIDESGMPKERFSAEFPKEGPSILRIQQVVRGDSAAYFCASSPRGNSQYEQYFGPGTRLTVT.

This clone was detected only once. Here the CDR3 DNA reads TGTGCCAGCAGACCCCATGGGGGGGCAAACTCCTACGAGCAGTACTTC. Protein: CASRPHGGANSYEQYF. The V and J genes are TRBV27 and TRBJ2-7; weak D call: TRBD2 (7 bases). The CDR3 covers 16 residues. Looked up from germline, CDR1 is MNHEY and CDR2 is SMNVEV (reference sequence). Trimming left V 6 bases short and J 0 bases short, with 18 bases between.